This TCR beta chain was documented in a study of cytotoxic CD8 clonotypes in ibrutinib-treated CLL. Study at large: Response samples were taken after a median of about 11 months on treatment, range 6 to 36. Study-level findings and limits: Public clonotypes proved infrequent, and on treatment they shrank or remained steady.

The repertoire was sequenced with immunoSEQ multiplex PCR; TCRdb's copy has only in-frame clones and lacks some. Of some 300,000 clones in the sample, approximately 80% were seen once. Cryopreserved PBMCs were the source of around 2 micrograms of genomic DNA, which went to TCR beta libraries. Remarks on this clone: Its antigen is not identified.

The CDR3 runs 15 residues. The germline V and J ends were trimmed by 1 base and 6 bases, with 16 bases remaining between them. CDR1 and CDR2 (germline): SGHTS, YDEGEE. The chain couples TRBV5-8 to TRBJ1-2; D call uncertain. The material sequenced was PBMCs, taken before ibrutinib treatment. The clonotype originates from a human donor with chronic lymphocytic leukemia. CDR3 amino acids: CASSLRLSAGDGYTF. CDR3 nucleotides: TGTGCCAGCAGCTTGAGACTCTCGGCTGGAGATGGCTACACCTTC. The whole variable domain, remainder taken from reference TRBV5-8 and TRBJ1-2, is EAGVTQSPTHLIKTRGQQATLRCSPISGHTSVYWYQQALGLGLQFLLWYDEGEERNRGNFPPRFSGRQFPNYSSELNVNALELEDSALYLCASSLRLSAGDGYTFGSGTRLTVV.